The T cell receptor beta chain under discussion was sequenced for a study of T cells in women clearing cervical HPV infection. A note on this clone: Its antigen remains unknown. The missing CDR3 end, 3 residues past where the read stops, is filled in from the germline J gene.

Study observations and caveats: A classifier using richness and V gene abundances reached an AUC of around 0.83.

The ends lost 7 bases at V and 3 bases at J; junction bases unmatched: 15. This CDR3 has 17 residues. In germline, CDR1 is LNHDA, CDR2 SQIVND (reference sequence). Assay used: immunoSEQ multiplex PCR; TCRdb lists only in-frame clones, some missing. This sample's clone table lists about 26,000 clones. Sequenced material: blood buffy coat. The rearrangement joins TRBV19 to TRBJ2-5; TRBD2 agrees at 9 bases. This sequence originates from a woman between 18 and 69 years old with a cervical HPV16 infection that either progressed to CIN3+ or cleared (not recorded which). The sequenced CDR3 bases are TGTGCCAGTATTTCCGGTTCGGCGGGGGGGGAAAAAGAGACC. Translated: CASISGSAGGEKET. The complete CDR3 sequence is CASISGSAGGEKETQYF.